Listed here is a single TCR beta chain. Only in-frame clones appear in the TCRdb table, and some are missing; sequencing was by immunoSEQ multiplex PCR. The repertoire has around 60,000 clones, approximately 86% of them found once; the top ten carry about 14%. CDR1 and CDR2 from the germline V gene are SGDLS and YYNGEE. With 0 bases removed from V and 7 bases from J, the gap between germline ends came to 17 bases. This CDR3 spans 15 amino acids. The data stem from a study of blood T cell repertoires in COVID-19. Overall study context: Acute-phase and convalescent COVID-19 samples originated in the United States, Italy and Spain. T cells, B-cell-depleted T cells, or PBMCs provided the cDNA or gDNA that served as material.

The J gene is TRBJ2-7, the V gene TRBV9; the D gene is possibly TRBD2 (7 bases). This sequence was found in a human donor in a cohort sampled during active COVID-19. Sequencing was carried out using peripheral blood. CDR3 amino acids: CASSVATGMGGEQYF. The CDR3 DNA reads as TGTGCCAGCAGCGTAGCAACAGGGATGGGAGGGGAGCAGTACTTC.